This T cell receptor (beta chain) was documented in a study of Tregs in tolerant kidney transplant recipients. Study-wide points: No direct test of biological reproducibility was done here.

The CDR3 is 12 residues long, ends included. The germline V gene encodes CDR1 SNHLY and CDR2 FYNNEI. TCRdb keeps only in-frame clones here, not all; method: immunoSEQ multiplex PCR. There are around 230,000 clones in the sample; 65% to 85% occur only once, and 0.5% to 0.65% lies in the top ten. Regarding this clone: Antigen specificity is unknown. No DNA is shown, since the ends of the CDR3 on it are uncertain; the CDR3 is the one TCRdb lists.

Specimen: CD4+ T cells from blood. The clonotype was recovered from a human donor in good health. The gene calls are TRBV2 and TRBJ2-2; the D call in the table, TRBD2, was not verified against the DNA. CDR3: CASSYTPGSCFF.